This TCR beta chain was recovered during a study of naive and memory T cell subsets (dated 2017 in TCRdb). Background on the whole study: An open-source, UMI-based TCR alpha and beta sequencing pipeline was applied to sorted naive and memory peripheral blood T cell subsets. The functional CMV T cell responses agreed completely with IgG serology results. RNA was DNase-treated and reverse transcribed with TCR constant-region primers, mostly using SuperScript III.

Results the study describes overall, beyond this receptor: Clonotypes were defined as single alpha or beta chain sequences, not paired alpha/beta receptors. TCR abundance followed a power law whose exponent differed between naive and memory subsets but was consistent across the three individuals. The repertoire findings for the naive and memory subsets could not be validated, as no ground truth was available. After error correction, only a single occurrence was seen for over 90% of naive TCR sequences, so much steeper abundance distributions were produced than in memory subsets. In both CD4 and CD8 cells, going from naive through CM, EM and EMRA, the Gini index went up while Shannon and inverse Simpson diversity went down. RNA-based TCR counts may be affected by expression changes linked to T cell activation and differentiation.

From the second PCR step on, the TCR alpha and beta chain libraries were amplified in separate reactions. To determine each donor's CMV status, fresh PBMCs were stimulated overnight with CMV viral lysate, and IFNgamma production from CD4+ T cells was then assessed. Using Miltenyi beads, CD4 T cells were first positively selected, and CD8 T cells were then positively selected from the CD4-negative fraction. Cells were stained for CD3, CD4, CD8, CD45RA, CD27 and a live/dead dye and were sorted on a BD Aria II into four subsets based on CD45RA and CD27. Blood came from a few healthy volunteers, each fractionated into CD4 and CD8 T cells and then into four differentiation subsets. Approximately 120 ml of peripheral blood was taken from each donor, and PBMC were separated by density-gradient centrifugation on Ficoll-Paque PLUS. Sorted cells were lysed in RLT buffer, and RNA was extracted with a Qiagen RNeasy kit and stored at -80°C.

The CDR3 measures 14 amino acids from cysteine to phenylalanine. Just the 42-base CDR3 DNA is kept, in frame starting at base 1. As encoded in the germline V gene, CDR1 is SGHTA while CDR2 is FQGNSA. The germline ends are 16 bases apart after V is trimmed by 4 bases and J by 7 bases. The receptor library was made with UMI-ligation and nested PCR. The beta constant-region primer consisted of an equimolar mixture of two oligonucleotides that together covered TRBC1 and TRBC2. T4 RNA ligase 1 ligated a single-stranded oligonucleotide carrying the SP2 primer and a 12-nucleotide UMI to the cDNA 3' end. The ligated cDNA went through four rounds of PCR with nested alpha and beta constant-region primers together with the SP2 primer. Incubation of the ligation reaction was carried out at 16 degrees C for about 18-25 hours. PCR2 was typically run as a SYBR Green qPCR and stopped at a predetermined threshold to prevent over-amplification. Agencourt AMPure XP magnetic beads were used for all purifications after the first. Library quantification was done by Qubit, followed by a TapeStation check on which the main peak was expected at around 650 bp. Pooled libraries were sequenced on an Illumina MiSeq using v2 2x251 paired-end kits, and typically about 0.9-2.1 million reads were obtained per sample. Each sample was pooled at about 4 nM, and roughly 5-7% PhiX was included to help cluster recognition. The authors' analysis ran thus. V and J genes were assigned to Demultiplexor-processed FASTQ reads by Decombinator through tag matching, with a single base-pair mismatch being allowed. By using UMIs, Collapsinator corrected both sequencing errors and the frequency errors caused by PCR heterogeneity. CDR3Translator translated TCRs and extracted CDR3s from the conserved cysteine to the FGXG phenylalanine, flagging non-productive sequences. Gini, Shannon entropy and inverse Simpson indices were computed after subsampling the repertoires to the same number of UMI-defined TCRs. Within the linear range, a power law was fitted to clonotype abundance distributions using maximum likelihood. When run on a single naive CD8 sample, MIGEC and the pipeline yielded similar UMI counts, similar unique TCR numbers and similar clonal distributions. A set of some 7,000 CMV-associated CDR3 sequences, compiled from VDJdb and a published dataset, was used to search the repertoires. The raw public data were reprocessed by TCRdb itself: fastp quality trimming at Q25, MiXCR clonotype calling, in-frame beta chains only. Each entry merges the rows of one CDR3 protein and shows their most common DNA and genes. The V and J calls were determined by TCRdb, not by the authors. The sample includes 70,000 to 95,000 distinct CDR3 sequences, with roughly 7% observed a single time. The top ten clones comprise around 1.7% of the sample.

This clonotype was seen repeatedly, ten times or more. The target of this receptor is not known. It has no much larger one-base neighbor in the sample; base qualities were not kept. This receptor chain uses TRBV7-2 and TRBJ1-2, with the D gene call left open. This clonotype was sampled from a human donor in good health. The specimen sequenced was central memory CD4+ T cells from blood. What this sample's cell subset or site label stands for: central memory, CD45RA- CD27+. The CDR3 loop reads CASSSPPGLGGYTF. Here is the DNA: TGTGCCAGCAGCTCGCCGCCCGGCCTGGGTGGCTACACCTTC. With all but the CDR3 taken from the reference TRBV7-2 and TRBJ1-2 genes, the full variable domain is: GAGVSQSPSNKVTEKGKDVELRCDPISGHTALYWYRQSLGQGLEFLIYFQGNSAPDKSGLPSDRFSAERTGGSVSTLTIQRTQQEDSAVYLCASSSPPGLGGYTFGSGTRLTVV.